The rows below give T cell receptor beta chains drawn from one sample of a study of shared clonotypes between healthy human individuals. Assay used: immunoSEQ multiplex PCR; TCRdb lists only in-frame clones, some missing. The table lists 2,500,000 or so clones, approximately 94% of them singletons. The sample was naive CD4+ T cells from PBMCs. Receptors were obtained from a man aged 18 to 30 in good health. Some clones in this sample may be carry-over from other donors' samples. Each CDR3 is given with its conserved first and last residue. A D gene is named only where the DNA matches it firmly. Expanded clones get a size class; other rows say once, few or many, or leave the size out.

V	J	size	D	CDR3	DNA
TRBV18	TRBJ2-7	NA	NA	CASSPPSGASYEQYF	TGTGCCAGCTCACCACCGTCAGGGGCTTCCTACGAGCAGTACTTC
TRBV19	TRBJ2-1	once	TRBD2	CASSIRLAGGKGEQFF	TGTGCCAGTAGTATCAGACTAGCGGGGGGCAAAGGGGAGCAGTTCTTC
TRBV7-9	TRBJ2-2	NA	TRBD1	CASSLKGAGEHTGELFF	TGTGCCAGCAGCTTAAAGGGGGCTGGGGAACACACCGGGGAGCTGTTTTTT
TRBV29-1	TRBJ1-1	NA	TRBD1	CSGRDRGATEAFF	TGCAGCGGCCGGGACAGGGGCGCCACTGAAGCTTTCTTT
TRBV9	TRBJ2-3	once	NA	CASSVGSLSTDTQYF	TGTGCCAGCAGCGTCGGGTCACTAAGCACAGATACGCAGTATTTT
TRBV18	TRBJ2-3	NA	TRBD2	CASSPASGSLDTQYF	TGTGCCAGCTCCCCCGCCAGCGGGAGTTTAGATACGCAGTATTTT
TRBV7-2	TRBJ2-3	NA	TRBD2	CASSRTGSGRTTDTQYF	TGTGCCAGCAGCCGGACGGGGAGCGGGAGGACCACAGATACGCAGTATTTT
TRBV18	TRBJ2-7	NA	NA	CASSPQQGSYEQYF	TGTGCCAGCTCACCACAACAGGGCTCCTACGAGCAGTACTTC
TRBV6-5	TRBJ2-7	NA	NA	CASSAQGGQYF	TGTGCCAGCAGTGCACAGGGCGGTCAGTACTTC
TRBV5-1	TRBJ2-7	NA	TRBD2	CASKVGSGSYEQYF	TGCGCCAGCAAAGTTGGTAGCGGGAGCTACGAGCAGTACTTC
TRBV11-2	TRBJ1-5	NA	NA	CASSPDVDQPQHF	TGTGCCAGCAGCCCAGATGTGGATCAGCCCCAGCATTTT
TRBV14	TRBJ1-5	NA	NA	CASTSIHGGSQHF	TGTGCCAGCACCTCGATACACGGCGGGTCCCAGCATTTT
TRBV9	TRBJ2-1	NA	NA	CASGRSSYNEQFF	TGTGCCAGCGGCCGCAGCTCTTACAATGAGCAGTTCTTC
TRBV27	TRBJ1-4	NA	NA	CATGGLREKLFF	TGTGCCACCGGGGGGCTTAGGGAAAAACTGTTTTTT
TRBV4-3	TRBJ1-4	NA	NA	CASSQEGGVNEKLFF	TGCGCCAGCAGCCAAGAGGGTGGGGTTAATGAAAAACTGTTTTTT